A single sample is the source of the 19 T cell receptor beta chains below, sequenced in a study of T cells in Graves' hyperthyroidism and ophthalmopathy. Amplification of TCR beta CDR3 regions was performed using RNA transcripts as template. First-round RT-PCR targeting the TCR CDR3 was performed with the HTBI primer set. TCRdb used MiXCR to reprocess the multiplex PCR reads, holding one entry per CDR3 protein. The table lists around 200,000 distinct CDR3 sequences, around 16% of them singletons. What was sequenced was blood. The receptors stem from a man aged 40-49 years with Graves' hyperthyroidism.

In this sample, this clonotype turned up many times. The chain links TRBV7-8 to TRBJ1-2; 8 nucleotides match TRBD1. The junction had 11 bases not matched to a gene; V was cut back by 5 bases and J by 3 bases. Germline V gene data show CDR1 as SGHVS and CDR2 as FQNEAQ. This CDR3 has 16 amino acids. CDR3 amino acids: CASSPQGGQSHYGYTF. As DNA, the CDR3 is TGTGCCAGCAGCCCACAGGGGGGACAGTCACACTATGGCTACACCTTC.

This clonotype has at least ten counts. The CDR3 protein is CASSRERDEQFF. The CDR3 DNA reads TGTGCCAGCAGTCGAGAGCGGGATGAGCAGTTCTTC. The chain combines TRBV2 with TRBJ2-1, with a tentative D call TRBD2 (6 bases). Per the germline V gene, CDR1 is SNHLY and CDR2 is FYNNEI. V gave up 5 bases and J gave up 8 bases, with 10 bases separating them. The CDR3 runs to 12 residues.

This clonotype was seen ten or more times. The chain recombines TRBV6-5 with TRBJ1-2; D might be TRBD1 (6 bases). The CDR3 extends over 18 amino acids. Germline loops: CDR1 MNHEY, CDR2 SVGAGI. V gave up 2 bases and J gave up 0 bases, with 19 bases separating them. CDR3 sequence: CASSYNGDMGGTNYGYTF. CDR3 nucleotides: TGTGCCAGCAGTTACAATGGGGACATGGGAGGAACTAACTATGGCTACACCTTC.

This clonotype appeared many times. The chain has TRBV24-1 and TRBJ2-5; D is unresolved. The CDR3 is 15 amino acids. Looked up from germline, CDR1 is KGHDR and CDR2 is SFDVKD. V lost 5 bases, J lost 2 bases, and 14 bases lay in between. In DNA form, the CDR3 reads TGTGCCACCAGTGCCCGCCTCGGTCGACAAGAGACCCAGTACTTC. The encoded protein is CATSARLGRQETQYF.

This clonotype was picked up many times. V gene TRBV12-3 or TRBV12-4 combines with J gene TRBJ1-2; TRBD1 is a possible D gene (5 bases). This CDR3 contains 14 residues. The V gene lost 6 bases and the J gene lost 4 bases, with 15 bases spanning the gap. Here the CDR3 DNA reads TGTGCCAGCAGGCCCTCGCCTGGGGGCTATGGCTACACCTTC. It specifies CASRPSPGGYGYTF.

Only a few counts were recorded for this clonotype. This chain connects TRBV5-5 to TRBJ1-6; TRBD1 matches 7 bases. Per the germline V gene, CDR1 is SGHKS and CDR2 is YYEKEE (reference sequence). The CDR3 is 15 amino acids. The ends lost 4 bases at V and 8 bases at J; junction bases unmatched: 9. The DNA of the CDR3 is TGTGCCAGCAGCCCTGGACAGGATCAATATTCACCCCTCCACTTT. Translation: CASSPGQDQYSPLHF.

This chain uses TRBV6-1 with TRBJ1-5; 7 bases fit TRBD1. Germline CDR1 MNHNS, CDR2 SASEGT. Losses at the gene ends were 6 bases for V and 7 bases for J; bases not matched to a gene: 9. The CDR3 has 14 residues. The CDR3 here is CASRPPGQRQPQHF. As DNA, the CDR3 is TGTGCCAGCAGACCCCCGGGACAGAGACAGCCCCAGCATTTT.

Note on this clonotype: A read error may be the cause here, since a much bigger clone is one base away. CDR3 sequence reads: CASDLEGGTEAFF. The CDR3 coding sequence is TGTGCCAGCGACTTGGAGGGGGGCACTGAAGCTTTCTTT. The chain recombines TRBV2 with TRBJ1-1, with a tentative D call TRBD1 (6 bases). Germline assignment: CDR1 SNHLY and CDR2 FYNNEI. This CDR3 has 13 amino acids. V lost 8 bases, J lost 4 bases, and 14 bases lay in between.

As for this clonotype: A much larger clone differs from this one at a single base, so this may be a read error. The chain is built from TRBV24-1 and TRBJ2-1; D perhaps matches TRBD2 (6 bases). The CDR3 is 14 residues long. Per the germline V gene, CDR1 is KGHDR and CDR2 is SFDVKD. DNA of the CDR3: TGTGCCGCCAGTGATGGGGACTCCGAGAGGGAGCAGTTCTTC. Amino acid sequence: CAASDGDSEREQFF.

This clonotype has just a few counts. In DNA form, the CDR3 reads TGCGCCAGCAGCCAAGGGACAGGGGCGGACACTGAAGCTTTCTTT. Protein: CASSQGTGADTEAFF. This chain uses TRBV4-3 with TRBJ1-1, with 9 bases aligning to TRBD1. Trimming took 1 base from V and 3 from J; bases not matched to a gene: 3. Germline V lookup: CDR1 LGHNA, CDR2 YSLEER. CDR3 length: 15 residues.

This clonotype was recorded many times. The chain employs TRBV2 and TRBJ2-3, with 9 nucleotides matching TRBD1. With V trimmed by 5 bases and J by 4 bases, 4 bases remained unmatched. The CDR3 spans 14 residues. Germline V CDR1 and CDR2: SNHLY, FYNNEI. The DNA for the CDR3 is TGTGCCAGCAGTCCCGGGACAGGGCCAGATACGCAGTATTTT. It is translated as CASSPGTGPDTQYF.

The chain recombines TRBV6-1 with TRBJ2-7; 11 nucleotides match TRBD2. The CDR3 length is 20 residues. V was clipped by 2 bases and J by 3 bases; unmatched bases: 18. Per germline, CDR1 MNHNS and CDR2 SASEGT. The chain's CDR3 is CASSERPPNNGLAGYYEQYF. Written as DNA, the CDR3 is TGTGCCAGCAGTGAACGACCTCCTAACAACGGACTAGCGGGCTACTACGAGCAGTACTTC.

The sample holds a few counts of this clonotype. The chain employs TRBV10-3 and TRBJ1-6, with 9 bases lining up with TRBD1. Looked up from germline, CDR1 is ENHRY and CDR2 is SYGVKD. The V segment lost 10 bases and the J segment 7 bases; nucleotides outside the gene matches: 5. The CDR3 loop spans 13 amino acids. For the CDR3, the DNA is TGTGCCACCTGGGGACAGGGAAATTCACCCCTCCACTTT. The encoded protein is CATWGQGNSPLHF.

The chain has TRBV5-1 and TRBJ1-1; 9 bases agree with TRBD1. CDR3 length: 16 amino acids. Germline V CDR1 and CDR2: SGHRS, YFSETQ. V dropped 0 bases and J dropped 0; count of bases not matched to a gene: 3. The CDR3 is CASSLGRDRVNTEAFF. In DNA, the CDR3 is TGCGCCAGCAGCTTGGGGCGGGACAGGGTGAACACTGAAGCTTTCTTT. The variable domain in full, completed from reference TRBV5-1 and TRBJ1-1, reads KAGVTQTPRYLIKTRGQQVTLSCSPISGHRSVSWYQQTPGQGLQFLFEYFSETQRNKGNFPGRFSGRQFSNSRSEMNVSTLELGDSALYLCASSLGRDRVNTEAFFGQGTRLTVV.

The J gene is TRBJ2-1, the V gene TRBV4-3; 8 nucleotides line up with TRBD1. After removal of 3 bases from V and 3 bases from J, the junction contained 10 bases not matched to a gene. This CDR3 region has 17 residues. The V gene's germline CDR1 is LGHNA and CDR2 YSLEER. In DNA form, the CDR3 reads TGCGCCAGCAGCCAGAACCCCGGGACAGGACTCTACAATGAGCAGTTCTTC. Translating it yields CASSQNPGTGLYNEQFF.

This clonotype has ten or more counts. The rearrangement joins TRBV20-1 to TRBJ1-2; 9 bases are a match to TRBD1. The CDR3 is 12 residues long. Germline CDR1 reads DFQATT; CDR2 reads SNEGSKA (reference sequence). With 3 bases clipped from V and 4 bases from J, the junction kept 0 bases outside the gene matches. In DNA, the CDR3 is TGCAGTGCTAGGGGACAGGGCTATGGCTACACCTTC. Its translation is CSARGQGYGYTF.

This clonotype came up a few times. The CDR3 DNA reads TGTGCCAGCTTGCTGACAGACACGAACACCGGGGAGCTGTTTTTT. Its translation: CASLLTDTNTGELFF. The genes are TRBV6-9 and TRBJ2-2, with D tentatively TRBD1 (5 bases). Trimming shortened V by 8 bases and J by 0 bases, and 13 bases separated the two germline ends. Germline CDR1 is MNHGY and CDR2 is SVAAGI. The CDR3 length is 15 residues.

At least ten counts were recorded for this clonotype. CDR3 nucleotides: TGTGCCAGTTTAGCGGGGACTCGGGAGCAGTACTTC. It specifies CASLAGTREQYF. The rearrangement uses TRBV28 and TRBJ2-7, with 8 bases identical to TRBD2. The CDR3 covers 12 residues. Germline V gene lookup returns CDR1 MDHEN and CDR2 SYDVKM. J lost 7 bases, V lost 9 bases, and 8 bases had no gene match.

This clonotype was observed at least ten times. This chain joins TRBV28 and TRBJ2-7; D might be TRBD2 (5 bases). Per germline, CDR1 MDHEN and CDR2 SYDVKM. V lost 1 base and J lost 6, with 10 bases in between. The CDR3 contains 13 residues. CDR3 coding DNA: TGTGCCAGCAGTTTATTGTCGGGGTTCGAGCAGTACTTC. Its protein product is CASSLLSGFEQYF.